This T cell receptor (beta chain) appears in the sequencing data of a study of T cell changes during pregnancy in multiple sclerosis. The CDR3 runs to 16 residues. Trimming at V came to 1 base and at J to 2 bases, leaving 6 bases not matched to a gene. CDR1 is LGHNA, CDR2 YNFKEQ, per germline. Repertoires were generated with immunoSEQ multiplex PCR, while TCRdb's copy carries only in-frame clones and drops some. The sample includes about 65,000 clones, around 92% of them seen just once. Source: CD8+ T cells from peripheral blood mononuclear cells, taken in the third trimester of pregnancy. The rearrangement uses TRBV4-2 and TRBJ1-2; 8 bases are shared with TRBD1. This TCR derives from a female donor in good health, enrolled as a control in a pregnancy study. For the CDR3, the DNA is TGTGCCAGCAGCCAAGCTACGGGACAGGAAAACTATGGCTACACCTTC. It translates to CASSQATGQENYGYTF.